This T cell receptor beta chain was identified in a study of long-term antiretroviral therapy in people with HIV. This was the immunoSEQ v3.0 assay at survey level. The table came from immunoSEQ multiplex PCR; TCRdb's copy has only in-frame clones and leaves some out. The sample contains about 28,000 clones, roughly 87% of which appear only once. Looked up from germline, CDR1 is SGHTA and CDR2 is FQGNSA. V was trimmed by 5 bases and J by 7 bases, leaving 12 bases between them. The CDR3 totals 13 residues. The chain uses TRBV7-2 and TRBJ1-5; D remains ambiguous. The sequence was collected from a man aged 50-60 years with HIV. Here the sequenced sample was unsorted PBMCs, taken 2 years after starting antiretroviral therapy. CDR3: CASSPQLGQPQHF. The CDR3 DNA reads TGTGCCAGCAGCCCACAATTGGGGCAGCCCCAGCATTTT.